This T cell receptor (beta chain) appears in the sequencing data of a study of identical twins. TCRdb re-derived calls from the 5' RACE reads in MiXCR, one entry per CDR3 protein. The profile shows around 490,000 distinct CDR3 sequences, 13% to 15% of them singletons. The germline V and J ends were trimmed by 0 bases and 1 base, with 10 bases remaining between them. The CDR3 consists of 15 residues. Germline V gene sequence: CDR1 SGHRS, CDR2 YFSETQ. Study-wide findings and caveats: There were fewer insertions in abundant cord blood beta clonotypes, but memory repertoires showed no such pattern.

This clonotype was seen only a few times. What it recognizes is unknown. The same sample was also studied in work on yellow fever vaccine responses in identical twins.

The clonotype originates from a woman under 30 in good health. Source material: CD4+ T cells sorted from blood. V gene TRBV5-1 combines with J gene TRBJ2-5, with D unclear. CDR3 protein: CASSLVKGTQETQYF. DNA of the CDR3: TGCGCCAGCAGCTTGGTGAAGGGAACCCAAGAGACCCAGTACTTC. Drawing the rest from reference TRBV5-1 and TRBJ2-5, the complete variable domain is KAGVTQTPRYLIKTRGQQVTLSCSPISGHRSVSWYQQTPGQGLQFLFEYFSETQRNKGNFPGRFSGRQFSNSRSEMNVSTLELGDSALYLCASSLVKGTQETQYFGPGTRLLVL.